This T cell receptor beta chain emerged from a study of T cell repertoires in cytomegalovirus infection. Across the whole study: Through public TCR beta signatures, both CMV infection and matching HLA type were indicated.

From the reads, TCRdb called clonotypes with MiXCR, one entry per CDR3 protein. The sample has roughly 500,000 distinct CDR3 sequences, about 15% seen once. Germline CDR1 LGHNA, CDR2 YNFKEQ. There are 16 residues in the CDR3. V lost 0 bases to trimming and J lost 7 bases; unmatched junction nucleotides: 10. Study-wide results and caveats: Identification of carriers of CMV plus the relevant HLA was achieved through cumulative public TCR beta family frequency. The ex vivo response was dominated by HLA-C-restricted CMV-specific TCR beta clonotypes.

This clonotype has at least ten counts. Its antigen remains unidentified. The chain carries TRBV4-2 and TRBJ2-5, with 8 nucleotides matching TRBD1. This clonotype was sampled from a human donor in good health (CMV status not recorded). Some clones in this sample may be carry-over from other donors' samples. Sequencing used CD8+ T cells from PBMCs. The CDR3 sequence is CASSQDGQGLLVTQYF. For the CDR3, the DNA is TGTGCCAGCAGCCAAGATGGACAGGGCCTGCTGGTGACCCAGTACTTC.